This T cell receptor (beta chain) was captured by sequencing in a study of shared clonotypes between healthy human individuals. Germline V lookup: CDR1 MDHEN, CDR2 SYDVKM. The CDR3 extends over 15 amino acids. J gave up 8 bases and V 2 bases, and 9 bases lay outside the gene matches. Clones were sequenced by immunoSEQ multiplex PCR, and TCRdb holds only the in-frame ones, with some missing. The sample holds 2.5 million or so clones, just over 90% seen once. General study results and limits: Relative to memory subsets, naive subsets generally showed larger estimated richness. An effect of sequencing depth on clonotype sharing among donors was expected. Among non-shared clonotypes, generation probabilities were lower than among those shared by all four donors. Limitation of the genetic and exposure-history diversity represented came from the few donors.

This clone has just one count. Its antigen is still unknown. This clonotype was obtained from a man aged 18-30 years in good health. The rearrangement links TRBV28 to TRBJ1-2, with 9 bases fitting TRBD1. The sequenced sample was naive CD4+ T cells sorted from blood. Documented subset: CD45RA+ positively selected. The CDR3 DNA follows: TGTGCCAGCAGTTTACTCTATCGGACAGGGGAGGGCTACACCTTC. It yields the protein CASSLLYRTGEGYTF.